This entry features one TCR beta chain sequence. The sample belongs to a study of T cell repertoires in ileal Crohn's disease. Assay used: immunoSEQ multiplex PCR; TCRdb lists only in-frame clones, some missing. The top ten clones hold over 13% of a sample with around 10,000 clones, around 80% of them seen once. The V gene's germline CDR1 is SGHNT and CDR2 YYREEE (reference sequence). The CDR3 has 13 residues. V was pared by 5 bases and J by 4 bases, with 5 bases of the junction left unmatched. Sample time point: neoterminal ileum biopsy at postoperative endoscopy, about 6 months after surgery. This clonotype originated in an adult with Crohn's disease. The rearrangement uses TRBV5-4 and TRBJ2-5; the match to TRBD1 covers 7 bases. Input material: ileal tissue. The CDR3 reads CASRQGTAETQYF. The CDR3 DNA sequence: TGTGCCAGCAGACAGGGGACAGCAGAGACCCAGTACTTC.